Listed here are 28 T cell receptor beta chains from one sample, sequenced in a study of HIV-infected patients and healthy controls. No cell fractionation was done, so the repertoire covers all unsorted peripheral blood T cells. Reverse transcription used about 500 ng RNA and constant-region primers for alpha and beta. Alpha and beta chain libraries were made separately by chain-specific third strand synthesis with multiplexing indices. TCRdb re-called the 5' RACE reads through MiXCR, storing one row per CDR3 protein. The sample records 10,000 to 11,000 distinct CDR3 sequences, roughly 10% being singletons. The specimen comprised blood, sampled before antiretroviral therapy. The receptors derive from an adult with HIV infection.

This clonotype occurred many times. The chain has TRBV12-3 or TRBV12-4 and TRBJ1-1; D gene uncertain. The ends were cut back, 6 bases at V and 0 bases at J, with 14 bases in the middle. The CDR3 sequence is 15 residues long. The CDR3 DNA reads as TGTGCCAGCAGCACCGGCCGGACCTTGAACACTGAAGCTTTCTTT. This sequence encodes CASSTGRTLNTEAFF.

This clonotype was seen repeatedly, ten times or more. The rearrangement uses TRBV12-3 or TRBV12-4 and TRBJ2-7, with D maybe TRBD1 (5 bases). V dropped 5 bases and J dropped 2 bases, with 13 bases sitting between them. The CDR3 consists of 14 residues. The CDR3 loop is CASSAQEGPYEQYF. In DNA form, the CDR3 reads TGTGCCAGCAGTGCACAGGAAGGACCCTACGAGCAGTACTTC.

This clonotype was detected ten times or more. This chain joins TRBV28 and TRBJ2-7, with D hard to call. This CDR3 is 13 amino acids long. V was pared by 3 bases and J by 6 bases, with 12 bases between. Germline V gene sequence: CDR1 MDHEN, CDR2 SYDVKM. CDR3 coding DNA: TGTGCCAGCAGTTTCCGGGCCAGTGGCGAGCAGTACTTC. This gives the protein CASSFRASGEQYF.

This clonotype was detected many times. The V call is TRBV28, the J call TRBJ1-5, with D possibly matching TRBD1 (5 bases). There are 14 residues in the CDR3. Germline CDR1 and CDR2: MDHEN and SYDVKM. V was shortened by 2 bases and J by 0 bases, with 5 bases between the two germline ends. CDR3 region: CASSLTGSNQPQHF. The CDR3 DNA is TGTGCCAGCAGTTTAACAGGTAGCAATCAGCCCCAGCATTTT.

The sample holds many counts of this clonotype. The rearrangement uses TRBV6-5 and TRBJ2-7; D is unresolved. CDR3 length: 16 amino acids. Germline V gene sequence: CDR1 MNHEY, CDR2 SVGAGI. The V and J ends lost 0 bases and 4 bases respectively, with 16 bases between them. The CDR3 protein is CASSYSSTLTPYEQYF. In DNA form, the CDR3 reads TGTGCCAGCAGTTACTCGAGCACCCTCACTCCATACGAGCAGTACTTC.

Only a few counts were recorded for this clonotype. The rearrangement joins TRBV6-2 or TRBV6-3 to TRBJ2-3, with TRBD1 matching 8 bases. Germline CDR1 and CDR2: MNHEY and SVGEGT. The CDR3 runs to 15 residues. After removal of 7 bases from V and 3 bases from J, the junction contained 9 bases not matched to a gene. The CDR3 DNA reads TGTGCCAGCATTTCCGGGACAGGACATACAGATACGCAGTATTTT. Its protein product is CASISGTGHTDTQYF.

This clonotype was picked up many times. CDR3 loop: CASSLIPAGGRSDTQYF. Written as DNA, the CDR3 is TGTGCCAGCAGCTTAATTCCGGCGGGGGGGCGGTCAGATACGCAGTATTTT. The rearrangement uses TRBV7-7 and TRBJ2-3, with TRBD2 identical over 9 bases. This CDR3 spans 17 amino acids. The germline V gene encodes CDR1 SSHAT and CDR2 FNYEAQ (reference sequence). Trimming removed 2 bases from V and 4 bases from J; junction bases left unmatched: 10.

The gene calls are TRBV7-6 and TRBJ1-1, with 9 positions matching TRBD1. CDR3 size: 16 residues. The junction had 8 bases not matched to a gene; V was cut back by 3 bases and J by 3 bases. The germline V gene encodes CDR1 SGHVS and CDR2 FNYEAQ. CDR3 residues: CASSLDGQGIYTEAFF. The CDR3 DNA sequence: TGTGCCAGCAGCTTGGACGGACAGGGGATTTACACTGAAGCTTTCTTT.

This clonotype has only a few counts. The J gene is TRBJ2-1, the V gene TRBV28, with D hard to call. The CDR3 covers 15 residues. Germline CDR1 is MDHEN and CDR2 is SYDVKM. V lost 4 bases, J lost 1 base, and 11 bases lay in between. CDR3 sequence: CASSSLEISYNEQFF. The CDR3 nucleotides are TGTGCCAGCAGTTCGCTAGAGATTTCCTACAATGAGCAGTTCTTC.

This clonotype turned up a few times. This rearrangement joins TRBV4-2 to TRBJ1-6, with a weak D call TRBD1 (6 bases). This CDR3 spans 14 amino acids. V lost 6 bases and J 9 bases, leaving 15 bases between the germline ends. Germline CDR1 and CDR2: LGHNA and YNFKEQ. This CDR3 is CASRRDTESSPLHF. CDR3 bases: TGTGCCAGCAGACGGGACACAGAGTCTTCACCCCTCCACTTT.

This clonotype was detected ten times or more. The chain links TRBV7-9 to TRBJ2-3; TRBD2 aligns across 8 bases. The germline V gene encodes CDR1 SEHNR and CDR2 FQNEAQ (reference sequence). This CDR3 is 15 amino acids long. With V trimmed by 5 bases and J by 1 base, 5 bases remained unmatched. The CDR3 bases are TGTGCCAGCAGCCCCGCGGGGGGTCGCACAGATACGCAGTATTTT. Residues: CASSPAGGRTDTQYF.

This clonotype was detected only a few times. V usage is TRBV6-4 and J usage is TRBJ2-1; the match to TRBD1 covers 7 bases. Per germline, CDR1 MRHNA and CDR2 SNTAGT. CDR3 length: 16 residues. The V segment lost 4 bases and the J segment 0 bases; nucleotides outside the gene matches: 6. CDR3 coding DNA: TGTGCCAGCAGTGTCGAGGGGGCTAGCTCCTACAATGAGCAGTTCTTC. Translating it yields CASSVEGASSYNEQFF.

This clonotype was recorded many times. V usage is TRBV20-1 and J usage is TRBJ2-5; D is perhaps TRBD1 (6 bases). Germline V gene data show CDR1 as DFQATT and CDR2 as SNEGSKA (reference sequence). V lost 3 bases and J 2 bases, leaving 10 bases between the germline ends. The CDR3 length is 13 residues. CDR3 sequence (DNA): TGCAGTGCTAGGCCCGACAGGCAAGAGACCCAGTACTTC. Its protein product is CSARPDRQETQYF.

This clonotype was counted at least ten times. This chain uses TRBV6-5 with TRBJ1-1; D remains ambiguous. Germline values: CDR1 MNHEY, CDR2 SVGAGI. Trimming removed 7 bases at V and 3 bases at J, with 12 bases between. The CDR3 has 13 residues. The CDR3 spells CASKVNQYTEAFF. CDR3 nucleotides: TGTGCCAGCAAGGTCAACCAATACACTGAAGCTTTCTTT.

The rearrangement uses TRBV7-2 and TRBJ2-1; D remains unclear. The V end lost 10 bases, the J end lost 5 bases, and 24 bases lay between the germline ends. This CDR3 is 16 amino acids long. The germline V gene encodes CDR1 SGHTA and CDR2 FQGNSA. The CDR3 nucleotides read TGTGCCATCAGACGAACAATGGGTCTAGGGCACAATGAGCAGTTCTTC. This codes for CAIRRTMGLGHNEQFF.

This clonotype was found many times. This rearrangement joins TRBV9 to TRBJ2-2; 8 positions agree with TRBD1. CDR3 size: 16 residues. V shed 4 bases and J 1 base; nucleotides not matched to a gene: 6. Germline-derived CDR1 and CDR2 are SGDLS and YYNGEE. CDR3 in amino acids: CASSPTGGRNTGELFF. The DNA of the CDR3 is TGTGCCAGCAGCCCTACAGGGGGTAGGAACACCGGGGAGCTGTTTTTT.

Ten or more counts support this clonotype. The V gene is TRBV13, the J gene TRBJ2-1; 9 nucleotides match TRBD2. Germline V gene data show CDR1 as PRHDT and CDR2 as FYEKMQ (reference sequence). Germline trimming cut 6 bases from V and 0 bases from J; bases unmatched to any gene: 15. The CDR3 has 19 residues. The CDR3 loop is CASSSSGIILGSSYNEQFF. CDR3 sequence (DNA): TGTGCCAGCAGTTCTAGCGGGATCATTTTGGGTAGCTCCTACAATGAGCAGTTCTTC.

The CDR3 nucleotides read TGTGCCACACGGGACGTTTATGGCTACACCTTC. Amino acids: CATRDVYGYTF. The chain uses TRBV28 and TRBJ1-2, with D tentatively TRBD1 (5 bases). The ends were cut back, 10 bases at V and 5 bases at J, with 11 bases in the middle. Germline lookup yields CDR1 MDHEN and CDR2 SYDVKM. There are 11 residues in the CDR3.

This clonotype occurred many times. The rearrangement links TRBV9 to TRBJ2-1; TRBD1 or TRBD2 may be the D gene (5 bases each). V lost 6 bases to trimming and J lost 0 bases, with 16 bases between them. Germline lookup yields CDR1 SGDLS and CDR2 YYNGEE. The CDR3 runs to 16 residues. CDR3 in DNA: TGTGCCAGCACTTCCGGGGCGGAAAGCTCCTACAATGAGCAGTTCTTC. This translates into CASTSGAESSYNEQFF.

Judged by abundance, this clonotype is medium-sized. This chain connects TRBV6-2 or TRBV6-3 to TRBJ2-7, with D perhaps given as TRBD1 or TRBD2 (5 bases each). The V gene lost 6 bases and the J gene lost 6 bases, with 12 bases spanning the gap. This CDR3 comprises 12 residues. Germline V gene lookup returns CDR1 MNHEY and CDR2 SVGEGT. This chain's CDR3 is CASSPGTLEQYF. CDR3 nucleotides: TGTGCCAGCAGCCCCGGGACCCTCGAGCAGTACTTC.

The gene calls are TRBV12-3 or TRBV12-4 and TRBJ2-1, with unresolved D. The CDR3 has 12 amino acids. Trimming took 7 bases from V and 3 from J, leaving 7 bases between them. The CDR3 protein is CASTGLYNEQFF. The CDR3 DNA reads TGTGCCAGCACAGGTCTCTACAATGAGCAGTTCTTC.

The sample holds many counts of this clonotype. The V gene is TRBV12-3 or TRBV12-4, the J gene TRBJ2-1; weak D call: TRBD2 (5 bases). The germline V and J ends were trimmed by 5 bases and 4 bases, with 9 bases remaining between them. This CDR3 has 13 residues. The DNA for the CDR3 is TGTGCCAGCAGTAAGGACTCTTACAATGAGCAGTTCTTC. This sequence encodes CASSKDSYNEQFF.

This clonotype was counted ten times or more. The chain employs TRBV2 and TRBJ1-6; no definite D call. V lost 1 base to trimming and J lost 8 bases, with 6 bases between them. There are 13 residues in the CDR3. From germline, CDR1 is SNHLY and CDR2 FYNNEI. Here the CDR3 DNA reads TGTGCCAGCAGTGAAGGGGTGGATTCACCCCTCCACTTT. Its protein is CASSEGVDSPLHF.

This clonotype was seen repeatedly, ten times or more. The V call is TRBV6-2 or TRBV6-3, the J call TRBJ2-7, with D perhaps matching TRBD1 or TRBD2 (5 bases each). The CDR3 covers 15 residues. The V gene lost 0 bases and the J gene lost 3 bases, with 12 bases spanning the gap. Germline assignment: CDR1 MNHEY and CDR2 SVGEGT. The CDR3 region has the DNA TGTGCCAGCAGTTACTCAGCGGACACCAACTACGAGCAGTACTTC. Its protein is CASSYSADTNYEQYF.

This clonotype has a count of ten or more. The DNA for the CDR3 is TGCAGCGTTCTTGCTCTAGCGGGAGGGATCTCCGAGCAGTACTTC. Amino acid sequence: CSVLALAGGISEQYF. J is TRBJ2-7 and V is TRBV29-1; TRBD2 aligns across 12 bases. The trim removed 5 bases at V and 6 bases at J, leaving 11 bases unmatched. This CDR3 has 15 residues. The germline V gene encodes CDR1 SQVTM and CDR2 ANQGSEA.

The CDR3 spells CASTLAGETDTQYF. The CDR3, as DNA: TGTGCCAGCACCTTAGCGGGGGAGACAGATACGCAGTATTTT. The chain has TRBV12-3 or TRBV12-4 and TRBJ2-3; 9 positions match TRBD2. CDR3 length equals 14 residues. After removal of 7 bases from V and 3 bases from J, the junction contained 5 bases not matched to a gene.

At least ten counts were recorded for this clonotype. The J gene is TRBJ1-1, the V gene TRBV7-6; weak D call: TRBD1 (5 bases). Trimming removed 4 bases from V and 5 bases from J, with 17 bases in between. The CDR3 contains 15 residues. The germline gives CDR1 SGHVS, CDR2 FNYEAQ. The CDR3 region is CASSSRGGLGTEAFF. DNA for the CDR3: TGTGCCAGCAGCTCACGGGGGGGGTTGGGGACTGAAGCTTTCTTT.

This clonotype has ten or more counts. This sequence joins TRBV5-5 and TRBJ2-3, with TRBD1 matching 12 bases. With 4 bases clipped from V and 11 bases from J, the junction kept 11 bases outside the gene matches. The CDR3 extends over 15 amino acids. The germline V gene encodes CDR1 SGHKS and CDR2 YYEKEE (reference sequence). The chain's CDR3 is CASSRDRGLPGEQYF. The CDR3 nucleotides read TGTGCCAGCAGCAGGGACAGGGGGCTTCCGGGGGAGCAGTATTTT. Combining the CDR3 with reference TRBV5-5 and TRBJ2-3 gives the whole variable domain DAGVTQSPTHLIKTRGQQVTLRCSPISGHKSVSWYQQVLGQGPQFIFQYYEKEERGRGNFPDRFSARQFPNYSSELNVNALLLGDSALYLCASSRDRGLPGEQYFGPGTRLTVL.